One and the same sample provided the 4 T cell receptor beta chains below, sequenced in a study of T cell responses to AZD1222 COVID-19 vaccine. Measured with immunoSEQ multiplex PCR; TCRdb has only the in-frame clones, and not every one. The sample has about 120,000 clones, approximately 90% seen once. The input for sequencing was peripheral blood, taken on day 0 of AZD1222 vaccination. The receptors were sampled from an adult in good health.

The rearrangement uses TRBV18 and TRBJ1-1; D not resolved. Germline CDR1 KGHSH, CDR2 LQKENI. The CDR3 runs 11 residues. V was pared by 5 bases and J by 5 bases, with 6 bases between. This CDR3 is CASSIKTEAFF. Here the CDR3 DNA reads TGTGCCAGCTCAATTAAGACTGAAGCTTTCTTT.

The chain carries TRBV3-1 (or the pseudogene TRBV3-2) and TRBJ1-2; D may be TRBD1 (5 bases). The germline V and J ends were trimmed by 0 bases and 8 bases, with 16 bases remaining between them. The germline CDR1 and CDR2 sequences are LGHDT and YNNKEL (reference sequence). The CDR3 totals 15 residues. CDR3 in amino acids: CASSQDMRGRKGYTF. DNA of the CDR3: TGTGCCAGCAGCCAAGACATGCGGGGGAGGAAAGGCTACACCTTC.

The V and J genes are TRBV19 and TRBJ2-7, with D unclear. The germline gives CDR1 LNHDA, CDR2 SQIVND (reference sequence). The V end was cut by 2 bases, the J end by 3 bases, with 14 bases between. CDR3 length equals 15 residues. The CDR3 bases are TGTGCCAGTAGTATAACATCGACGGACCACTACGAGCAGTACTTC. It yields the protein CASSITSTDHYEQYF.

Only a few counts were recorded for this clone. The V and J genes are TRBV3-1 (or the pseudogene TRBV3-2) and TRBJ2-7; D is uncertain. The length of the CDR3 is 12 residues. V was clipped by 0 bases and J by 6 bases, with 6 bases between them. Germline CDR1 reads LGHDT; CDR2 reads YNNKEL (reference sequence). CDR3 DNA: TGTGCCAGCAGCCAAGATACGCCCGAGCAGTACTTC. Translating it yields CASSQDTPEQYF.